This T cell receptor beta chain derives from a study of OX40 agonist ivuxolimab in advanced cancers. Study results and limitations: Dose levels from 0.1 to 3.0 mg/kg saw CD4+ and CD8+ blood T cells expand clonally by week 6.

Sampling of blood occurred at baseline, cycle 4 day 1, and cycle 7 day 1. V lost 1 base and J lost 3; bases outside the gene matches: 8. Per germline, CDR1 LGHNA and CDR2 YSLEER. The CDR3 is 17 amino acids. Clones were sequenced by immunoSEQ multiplex PCR, and TCRdb holds only the in-frame ones, with some missing. The table shows 20,000 to 25,000 clones, with less than 90% occurring only once. This clone was recorded once. Its antigen is not identified. This specimen consisted of CD4+ or CD8+ T cells sorted from blood, obtained in a trial of the OX40 agonist ivuxolimab. The TCR originated in an adult with an advanced solid tumor such as melanoma, head and neck, liver or kidney cancer. This rearrangement joins TRBV4-3 to TRBJ2-7; 11 nucleotides agree with TRBD2. The CDR3 loop is CASSQASGGRADYEQYF. CDR3 coding DNA: TGCGCCAGCAGCCAAGCTAGCGGGGGGAGGGCCGACTACGAGCAGTACTTC.